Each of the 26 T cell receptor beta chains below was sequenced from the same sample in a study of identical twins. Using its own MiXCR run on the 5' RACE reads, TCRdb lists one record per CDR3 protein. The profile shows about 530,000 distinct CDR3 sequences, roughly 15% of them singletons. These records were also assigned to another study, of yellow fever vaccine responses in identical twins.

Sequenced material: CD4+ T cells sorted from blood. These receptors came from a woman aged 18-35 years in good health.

This CDR3 is CAISGTPNYGYTF. In DNA, the CDR3 is TGTGCCATCAGTGGGACGCCTAACTATGGCTACACCTTC. The chain links TRBV10-3 to TRBJ1-2, with D uncertain. CDR1 and CDR2 (germline): ENHRY, SYGVKD. CDR3 length equals 13 residues. V dropped 4 bases and J dropped 0 bases, with 6 bases sitting between them.

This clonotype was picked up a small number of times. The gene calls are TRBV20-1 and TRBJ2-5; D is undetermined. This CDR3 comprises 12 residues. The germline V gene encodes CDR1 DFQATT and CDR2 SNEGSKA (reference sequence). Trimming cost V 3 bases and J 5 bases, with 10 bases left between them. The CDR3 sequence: CSASRPSETQYF. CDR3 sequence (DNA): TGCAGTGCTAGCCGACCGTCGGAGACCCAGTACTTC.

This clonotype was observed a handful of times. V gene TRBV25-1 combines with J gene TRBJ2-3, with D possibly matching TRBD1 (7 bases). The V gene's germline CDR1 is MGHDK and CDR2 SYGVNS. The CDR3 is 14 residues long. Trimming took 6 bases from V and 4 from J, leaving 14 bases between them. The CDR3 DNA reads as TGTGCCAGCAGAGAAACAGGGGAGGCAGATACGCAGTATTTT. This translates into CASRETGEADTQYF.

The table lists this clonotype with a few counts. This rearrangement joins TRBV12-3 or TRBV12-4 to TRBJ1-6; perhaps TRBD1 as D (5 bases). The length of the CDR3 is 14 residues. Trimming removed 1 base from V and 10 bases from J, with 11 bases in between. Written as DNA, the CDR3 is TGTGCCAGCAGTTTAGAGATCGGGGGATCACCCCTCCACTTT. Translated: CASSLEIGGSPLHF.

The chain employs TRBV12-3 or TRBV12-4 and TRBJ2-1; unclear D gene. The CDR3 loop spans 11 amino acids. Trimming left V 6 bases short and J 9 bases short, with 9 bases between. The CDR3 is CASSPGGEQFF. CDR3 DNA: TGTGCCAGCAGCCCCGGTGGTGAGCAGTTCTTC.

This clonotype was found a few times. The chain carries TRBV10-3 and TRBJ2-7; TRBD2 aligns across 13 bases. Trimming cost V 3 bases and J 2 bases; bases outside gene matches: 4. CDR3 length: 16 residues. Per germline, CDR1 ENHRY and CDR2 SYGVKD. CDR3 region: CAISDPGLAGAYEQYV. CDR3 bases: TGTGCCATCAGTGACCCTGGACTAGCGGGGGCCTACGAGCAGTACGTC.

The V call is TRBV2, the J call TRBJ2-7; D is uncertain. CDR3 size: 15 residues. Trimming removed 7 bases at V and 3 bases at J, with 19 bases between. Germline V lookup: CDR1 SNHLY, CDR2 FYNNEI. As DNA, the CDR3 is TGTGCCAGCAAGCCCCACACCCTCTCGGTCTACGAGCAGTACTTC. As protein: CASKPHTLSVYEQYF.

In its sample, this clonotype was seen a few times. The CDR3 coding sequence is TGTGCCACCGATCAGGGACGAAACGAGCAGTACTTC. This translates into CATDQGRNEQYF. The chain recombines TRBV15 with TRBJ2-7, with D perhaps matching TRBD1 or TRBD2 (5 bases each). Germline lookup yields CDR1 LNHNV and CDR2 YYDKDF (reference sequence). Trimming took off 8 bases at V and 5 bases at J, with 13 bases between the two ends. The CDR3 totals 12 residues.

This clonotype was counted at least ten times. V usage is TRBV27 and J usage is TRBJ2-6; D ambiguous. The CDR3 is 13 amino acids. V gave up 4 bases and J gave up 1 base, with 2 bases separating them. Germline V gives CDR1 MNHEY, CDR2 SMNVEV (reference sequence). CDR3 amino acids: CASSSSGANVLTF. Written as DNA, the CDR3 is TGTGCCAGCAGTTCATCTGGGGCCAACGTCCTGACTTTC.

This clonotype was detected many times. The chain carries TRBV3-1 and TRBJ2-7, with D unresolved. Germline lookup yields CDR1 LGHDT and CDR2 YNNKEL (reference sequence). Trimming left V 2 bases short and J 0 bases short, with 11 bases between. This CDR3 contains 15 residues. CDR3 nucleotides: TGTGCCAGCAGCCAATATGTGGCTACCTCCTACGAGCAGTACTTC. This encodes CASSQYVATSYEQYF.

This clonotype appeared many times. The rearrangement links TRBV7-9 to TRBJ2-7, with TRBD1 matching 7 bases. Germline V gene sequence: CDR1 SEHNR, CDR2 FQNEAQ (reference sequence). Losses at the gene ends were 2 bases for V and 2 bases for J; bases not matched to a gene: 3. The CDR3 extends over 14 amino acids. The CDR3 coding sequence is TGTGCCAGCAGCTTAATGCAGGGGGCCTACGAGCAGTACTTC. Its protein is CASSLMQGAYEQYF.

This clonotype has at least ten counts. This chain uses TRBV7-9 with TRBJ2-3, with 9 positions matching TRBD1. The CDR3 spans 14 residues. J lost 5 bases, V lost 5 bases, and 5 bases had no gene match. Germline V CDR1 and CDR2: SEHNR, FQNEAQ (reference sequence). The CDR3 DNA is TGTGCCAGCAGCGTGGACAGGGGTAGAGATACGCAGTATTTT. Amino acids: CASSVDRGRDTQYF.

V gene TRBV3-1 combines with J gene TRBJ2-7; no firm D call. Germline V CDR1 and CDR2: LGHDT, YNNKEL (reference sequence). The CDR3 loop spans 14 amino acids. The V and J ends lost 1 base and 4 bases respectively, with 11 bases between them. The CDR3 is CASSQGNGGYEQYF. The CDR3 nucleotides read TGTGCCAGCAGCCAAGGTAACGGTGGGTACGAGCAGTACTTC.

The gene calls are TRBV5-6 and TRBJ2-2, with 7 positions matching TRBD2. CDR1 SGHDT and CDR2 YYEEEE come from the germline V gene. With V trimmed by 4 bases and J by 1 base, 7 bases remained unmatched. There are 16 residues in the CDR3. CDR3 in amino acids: CASSRRGLKNTGELFF. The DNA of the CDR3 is TGTGCCAGCAGCCGTAGGGGACTAAAGAACACCGGGGAGCTGTTTTTT.

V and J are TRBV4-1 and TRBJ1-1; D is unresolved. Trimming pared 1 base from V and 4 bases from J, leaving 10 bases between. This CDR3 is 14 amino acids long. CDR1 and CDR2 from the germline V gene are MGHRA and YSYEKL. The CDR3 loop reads CASSQAGSGTEAFF. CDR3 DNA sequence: TGCGCCAGCAGCCAAGCAGGAAGCGGCACTGAAGCTTTCTTT.

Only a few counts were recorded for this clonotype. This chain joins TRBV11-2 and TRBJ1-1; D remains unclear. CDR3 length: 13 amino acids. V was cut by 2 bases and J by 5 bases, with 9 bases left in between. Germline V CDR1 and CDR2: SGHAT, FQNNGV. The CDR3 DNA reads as TGTGCCAGCAGCTTACGCCAGAGAACTGAAGCTTTCTTT. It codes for CASSLRQRTEAFF. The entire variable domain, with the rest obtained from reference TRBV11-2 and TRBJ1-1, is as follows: EAGVAQSPRYKIIEKRQSVAFWCNPISGHATLYWYQQILGQGPKLLIQFQNNGVVDDSQLPKDRFSAERLKGVDSTLKIQPAKLEDSAVYLCASSLRQRTEAFFGQGTRLTVV.

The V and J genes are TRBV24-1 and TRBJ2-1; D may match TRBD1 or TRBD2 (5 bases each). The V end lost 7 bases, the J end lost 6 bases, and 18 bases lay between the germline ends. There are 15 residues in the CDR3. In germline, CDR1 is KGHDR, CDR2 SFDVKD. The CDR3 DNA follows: TGTGCCACCAGCCACCGGGACGGTTCTCTCAATGAGCAGTTCTTC. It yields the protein CATSHRDGSLNEQFF.

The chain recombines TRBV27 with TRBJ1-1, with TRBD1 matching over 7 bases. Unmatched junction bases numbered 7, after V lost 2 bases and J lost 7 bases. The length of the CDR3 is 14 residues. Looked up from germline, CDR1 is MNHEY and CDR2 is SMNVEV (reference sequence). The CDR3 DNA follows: TGTGCCAGCAGTTTAACAGGGGCGCGGATTGAAGCTTTCTTT. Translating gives CASSLTGARIEAFF.

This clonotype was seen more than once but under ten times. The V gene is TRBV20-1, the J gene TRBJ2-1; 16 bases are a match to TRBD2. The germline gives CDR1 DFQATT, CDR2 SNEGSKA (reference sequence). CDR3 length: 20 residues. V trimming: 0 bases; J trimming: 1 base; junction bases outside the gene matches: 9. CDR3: CSAREGTSGRGRGSYNEQFF. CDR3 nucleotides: TGCAGTGCTAGAGAAGGGACTAGCGGGAGGGGTAGGGGGTCCTACAATGAGCAGTTCTTC.

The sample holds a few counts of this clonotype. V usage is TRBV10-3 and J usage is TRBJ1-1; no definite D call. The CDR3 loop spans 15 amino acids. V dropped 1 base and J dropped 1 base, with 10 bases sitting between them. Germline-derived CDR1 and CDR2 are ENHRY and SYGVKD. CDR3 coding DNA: TGTGCCATCAGTGAGTTCGACCAGCAGAACACTGAAGCTTTCTTT. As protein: CAISEFDQQNTEAFF.

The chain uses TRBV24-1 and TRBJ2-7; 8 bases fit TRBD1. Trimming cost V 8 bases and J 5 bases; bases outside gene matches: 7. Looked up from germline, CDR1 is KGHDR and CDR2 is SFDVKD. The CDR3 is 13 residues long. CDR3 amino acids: CATTAGGRHEQYV. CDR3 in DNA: TGTGCCACCACCGCAGGGGGCCGCCACGAGCAGTACGTC.

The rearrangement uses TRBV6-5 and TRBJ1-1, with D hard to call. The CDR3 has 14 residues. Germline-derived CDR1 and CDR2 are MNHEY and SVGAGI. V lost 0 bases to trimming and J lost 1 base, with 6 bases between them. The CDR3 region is CASSYSHRNTEAFF. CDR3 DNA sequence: TGTGCCAGCAGTTACTCGCACAGGAACACTGAAGCTTTCTTT.

CDR3 in amino acids: CASNGGGLGSPLHF. CDR3 in DNA: TGTGCCAGCAACGGGGGGGGCTTAGGGTCACCCCTCCACTTT. This chain uses TRBV12-3 or TRBV12-4 with TRBJ1-6; tentatively, D is TRBD1 (6 bases). The length of the CDR3 is 14 residues. Trimming took off 7 bases at V and 10 bases at J, with 17 bases between the two ends.

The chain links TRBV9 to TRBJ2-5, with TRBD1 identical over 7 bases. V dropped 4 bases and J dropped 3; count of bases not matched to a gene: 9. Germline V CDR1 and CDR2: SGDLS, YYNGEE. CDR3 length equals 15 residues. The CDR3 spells CASSKQGNPEETQYF. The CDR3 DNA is TGTGCCAGCAGCAAACAGGGGAACCCTGAAGAGACCCAGTACTTC.

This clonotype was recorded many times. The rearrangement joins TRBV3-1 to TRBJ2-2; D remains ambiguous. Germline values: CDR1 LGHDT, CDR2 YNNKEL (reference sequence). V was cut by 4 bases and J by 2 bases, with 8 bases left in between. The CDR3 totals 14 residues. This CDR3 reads CASSPLLNTGELFF. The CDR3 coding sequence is TGTGCCAGCAGCCCCCTTCTTAACACCGGGGAGCTGTTTTTT.

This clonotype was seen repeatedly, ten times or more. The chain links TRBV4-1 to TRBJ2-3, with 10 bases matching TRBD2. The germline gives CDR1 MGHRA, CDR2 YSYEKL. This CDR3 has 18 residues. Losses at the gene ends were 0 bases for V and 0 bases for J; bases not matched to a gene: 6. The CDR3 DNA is TGCGCCAGCAGCCAAGACCCGCTAGCGGGAGCCAGCACAGATACGCAGTATTTT. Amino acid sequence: CASSQDPLAGASTDTQYF.